Below are 3 T cell receptor beta chains sequenced from a single sample in a study of blood T cell repertoires in COVID-19. Sequencing was performed with immunoSEQ multiplex PCR; in TCRdb, only in-frame clones are kept and a portion is missing. Here the sample spans about 140,000 clones, roughly 85% being singletons. Sequencing was performed on PBMCs or T cells enriched from blood (not recorded which). The receptors shown here come from a man in his fifties who had recovered from COVID-19.

The chain recombines TRBV4-3 with TRBJ1-1; 8 bases are shared with TRBD1. There are 15 residues in the CDR3. CDR1 is LGHNA and CDR2 is YSLEER in the germline V gene. V was pared by 1 base and J by 6 bases, with 7 bases of the junction left unmatched. The CDR3 coding sequence is TGCGCCAGCAGCCAAGTGCAGGGGGCGATTTCTGAAGCTTTCTTT. As protein: CASSQVQGAISEAFF.

The table lists this clone with a few counts. V and J are TRBV27 and TRBJ2-2; 12 bases align to TRBD1. The V gene's germline CDR1 is MNHEY and CDR2 SMNVEV (reference sequence). This CDR3 is built from 15 residues. V was clipped by 9 bases and J by 7 bases; unmatched bases: 9. In DNA, the CDR3 is TGTGCCAGTCGGTACGGGACAGGGGGCTTCGGGGAGCTGTTTTTT. Its translation: CASRYGTGGFGELFF.

The chain uses TRBV5-1 and TRBJ1-1, with TRBD1 identical over 8 bases. Germline V gene lookup returns CDR1 SGHRS and CDR2 YFSETQ. With 0 bases clipped from V and 10 bases from J, the junction kept 8 bases outside the gene matches. The CDR3 is made up of 14 amino acids. The CDR3 spells CASSLGDRLIGAFF. Written as DNA, the CDR3 is TGCGCCAGCAGCTTGGGGGACAGGTTGATCGGAGCTTTCTTT. The whole variable domain, remainder taken from reference TRBV5-1 and TRBJ1-1, is KAGVTQTPRYLIKTRGQQVTLSCSPISGHRSVSWYQQTPGQGLQFLFEYFSETQRNKGNFPGRFSGRQFSNSRSEMNVSTLELGDSALYLCASSLGDRLIGAFFGQGTRLTVV.